The 30 T cell receptor beta chains listed next were all sequenced from one sample in a study of blood T cell repertoires in COVID-19. Some clones are missing from TCRdb's copy, which holds only in-frame ones; the method was immunoSEQ multiplex PCR. The sample lists some 120,000 clones, more than 70% seen once, with approximately 4% in the top ten. Sequencing was carried out using peripheral blood. These receptors were obtained from a woman in her sixties or seventies with acute or convalescent COVID-19.

V usage is TRBV18 and J usage is TRBJ2-7; D is uncertain. V lost 4 bases to trimming and J lost 4 bases, with 11 bases between them. The CDR3 runs 13 residues. Germline V gives CDR1 KGHSH, CDR2 LQKENI. The CDR3: CASSLAGAYEQYV. The CDR3 bases are TGTGCCAGCTCACTGGCTGGAGCGTACGAGCAGTACGTC.

This chain uses TRBV2 with TRBJ1-5; D unresolved. The CDR3 is 14 residues long. V was trimmed by 6 bases and J by 0 bases, leaving 9 bases between them. Per the germline V gene, CDR1 is SNHLY and CDR2 is FYNNEI. The CDR3 DNA is TGTGCCAGCAGCGTAGCCAATAGCAATCAGCCCCAGCATTTT. This gives the protein CASSVANSNQPQHF.

The rearrangement links TRBV23-1 to TRBJ1-2, with 9 bases that match TRBD1. TRBV23-1 is designated an ORF whose function remains uncertain. The junction had 7 bases not matched to a gene; V was cut back by 0 bases and J by 8 bases. This CDR3 region has 15 residues. The DNA of the CDR3 is TGCGCCAGCAGTCAATCGGTAGGACAGGGGACCGGCTACACCTTC. Protein product: CASSQSVGQGTGYTF.

This chain uses TRBV18 with TRBJ1-6; D ambiguous. The CDR3 is 16 amino acids. Trimming shortened V by 3 bases and J by 0 bases, and 9 bases separated the two germline ends. Germline CDR1 KGHSH, CDR2 LQKENI. The CDR3 region is CASSPYLSSYNSPLHF. The CDR3 coding sequence is TGTGCCAGCTCACCTTACCTGAGCTCCTATAATTCACCCCTCCACTTT.

The chain employs TRBV7-6 and TRBJ2-1; 12 bases fit TRBD2. In germline, CDR1 is SGHVS, CDR2 FNYEAQ. This CDR3 is built from 15 residues. Trimming removed 5 bases from V and 7 bases from J; junction bases left unmatched: 6. The CDR3 is CASSKGLAGPNEQFF. The CDR3 nucleotides read TGTGCCAGCAGCAAAGGACTAGCGGGGCCAAATGAGCAGTTCTTC.

This clone was picked up one time. The chain combines TRBV3-1 (or the pseudogene TRBV3-2) with TRBJ2-3; TRBD2 agrees at 11 bases. This CDR3 comprises 16 residues. CDR1 is LGHDT, CDR2 YNNKEL, per germline (reference sequence). J gave up 4 bases and V 4 bases, and 7 bases lay outside the gene matches. CDR3 protein: CASSLRSGRVADTQYF. The CDR3 DNA sequence: TGTGCCAGCAGCCTCCGTAGCGGGAGGGTAGCAGATACGCAGTATTTT.

As regards this clone: The junction departs from the called germline gene at one end, perhaps through a read error. The rearrangement uses TRBV27 and TRBJ1-2, with 8 positions matching TRBD1. Germline loops: CDR1 MNHEY, CDR2 SMNVEV (reference sequence). The CDR3 runs to 13 residues. The CDR3, as DNA: TGTGCCAGCAGTTATGGGGACAGGTCCACAATAATCTTC. It encodes CASSYGDRSTIIF.

The chain recombines TRBV10-3 with TRBJ1-1; 12 positions agree with TRBD1. CDR3 length equals 14 residues. Germline V CDR1 and CDR2: ENHRY, SYGVKD. After removal of 6 bases from V and 9 bases from J, the junction contained 8 bases not matched to a gene. The CDR3 sequence is CAIRPPGQGAKAFF. CDR3 DNA: TGTGCCATCAGACCACCGGGACAGGGGGCCAAAGCTTTCTTT.

The chain uses TRBV5-4 and TRBJ2-1, with 7 bases fitting TRBD2. The length of the CDR3 is 15 residues. Trimming took 3 bases from V and 2 from J; bases not matched to a gene: 5. The germline gives CDR1 SGHNT, CDR2 YYREEE (reference sequence). The CDR3 protein is CASSWSGGPYNEQFF. In DNA, the CDR3 is TGTGCCAGCAGCTGGTCGGGAGGCCCCTACAATGAGCAGTTCTTC.

The V and J genes are TRBV2 and TRBJ2-1, with a tentative D call TRBD2 (5 bases). Germline values: CDR1 SNHLY, CDR2 FYNNEI. Trimming stripped 6 bases from V and 8 bases from J, with 11 bases between. This CDR3 has 12 residues. CDR3 residues: CASSLGLYEQFF. As DNA, the CDR3 is TGTGCCAGCAGCCTCGGACTTTATGAGCAGTTCTTC.

CDR3 bases: TGTGCCAGCAGTGAACTAGCGGGTGCCTCAAAGCAGTTCTTC. Amino acids: CASSELAGASKQFF. This chain uses TRBV2 with TRBJ2-1; TRBD2 aligns across 8 bases. V dropped 2 bases and J dropped 11; count of bases not matched to a gene: 8. Per germline, CDR1 SNHLY and CDR2 FYNNEI. The CDR3 spans 14 residues.

V and J are TRBV5-1 and TRBJ1-1; 7 nucleotides line up with TRBD1. The length of the CDR3 is 16 residues. In germline, CDR1 is SGHRS, CDR2 YFSETQ. V lost 0 bases to trimming and J lost 4 bases; unmatched junction nucleotides: 9. The CDR3 loop reads CASSLVKGAVSTEAFF. In nucleotides, the CDR3 is TGCGCCAGCAGCTTGGTCAAGGGGGCCGTGAGCACTGAAGCTTTCTTT.

This clone was picked up one time. The J gene is TRBJ2-1, the V gene TRBV5-4, with a tentative D call TRBD2 (5 bases). Germline values: CDR1 SGHNT, CDR2 YYREEE (reference sequence). V was trimmed by 1 base and J by 0 bases, leaving 8 bases between them. This CDR3 is built from 15 residues. The CDR3 reads CASSLSGSSYNEQFF. The CDR3, as DNA: TGTGCCAGCAGCTTGAGCGGAAGCTCCTACAATGAGCAGTTCTTC.

This clone came up a few times. The chain employs TRBV28 and TRBJ1-5, with 8 positions matching TRBD1. Germline loops: CDR1 MDHEN, CDR2 SYDVKM. The CDR3 has 15 residues. Trimming cost V 10 bases and J 0 bases; bases outside gene matches: 8. Written as DNA, the CDR3 is TGTGCCACTATGGGGGGGACAGGTAGCAATCAGCCCCAGCATTTT. It is translated as CATMGGTGSNQPQHF. The variable domain in full, with the rest retrieved from reference TRBV28 and TRBJ1-5, is DVKVTQSSRYLVKRTGEKVFLECVQDMDHENMFWYRQDPGLGLRLIYFSYDVKMKEKGDIPEGYSVSREKKERFSLILESASTNQTSMYLCATMGGTGSNQPQHFGDGTRLSIL.

V gene TRBV28 combines with J gene TRBJ1-5; 9 bases are a match to TRBD1. Germline CDR1 is MDHEN and CDR2 is SYDVKM. The CDR3 runs 14 residues. The V and J ends lost 6 bases and 7 bases, in that order; junction bases with no gene match: 7. CDR3 residues: CASRKGQGGQPQHF. The CDR3 DNA follows: TGTGCCAGCAGAAAGGGACAGGGTGGGCAGCCCCAGCATTTT.

The V gene is TRBV5-1, the J gene TRBJ2-1; 10 bases agree with TRBD1. Germline V lookup: CDR1 SGHRS, CDR2 YFSETQ. The CDR3 loop spans 16 amino acids. V shed 0 bases and J 5 bases; nucleotides not matched to a gene: 5. The CDR3 is CASSLGDRGGNNEQFF. The DNA for the CDR3 is TGCGCCAGCAGCTTGGGGGACAGGGGAGGCAACAATGAGCAGTTCTTC.

The genes are TRBV5-1 and TRBJ2-3; the match to TRBD2 covers 10 bases. CDR1 is SGHRS and CDR2 is YFSETQ in the germline V gene. This CDR3 is built from 16 residues. V trimming: 0 bases; J trimming: 3 bases; junction bases outside the gene matches: 4. Here the CDR3 reads CASSLVGLAKTDTQYF. The CDR3 region has the DNA TGCGCCAGCAGCTTGGTGGGACTAGCGAAGACAGATACGCAGTATTTT. Full variable domain (remainder filled in from reference TRBV5-1 and TRBJ2-3): KAGVTQTPRYLIKTRGQQVTLSCSPISGHRSVSWYQQTPGQGLQFLFEYFSETQRNKGNFPGRFSGRQFSNSRSEMNVSTLELGDSALYLCASSLVGLAKTDTQYFGPGTRLTVL.

The V call is TRBV6-5, the J call TRBJ2-1; D gene uncertain. Germline V gives CDR1 MNHEY, CDR2 SVGAGI. V shed 8 bases and J shed 10 bases, with 12 bases lying between them. This CDR3 spans 11 amino acids. The DNA of the CDR3 is TGTGCCAGCCGCGCACAGAAGGAGCAGTTCTTC. This codes for CASRAQKEQFF.

The chain links TRBV6-5 to TRBJ2-2, with TRBD1 matching over 8 bases. V trimming: 7 bases; J trimming: 5 bases; junction bases outside the gene matches: 9. The CDR3 is made up of 15 amino acids. Germline V lookup: CDR1 MNHEY, CDR2 SVGAGI. For the CDR3, the DNA is TGTGCCAGCATTCCTACAGGGGGAAGGACCGGGGAGCTGTTTTTT. It codes for CASIPTGGRTGELFF.

This clone was seen a handful of times. The genes are TRBV28 and TRBJ1-2; no reliable D call. The CDR3 is 14 residues long. Germline CDR1 is MDHEN and CDR2 is SYDVKM. Trimming cost V 5 bases and J 5 bases, with 15 bases left between them. The CDR3 DNA follows: TGTGCCAGCAGTCAGACCCGGACGGGATATGGCTACACCTTC. Protein sequence: CASSQTRTGYGYTF.

This chain joins TRBV7-2 and TRBJ1-1; TRBD1 aligns across 8 bases. The germline V gene encodes CDR1 SGHTA and CDR2 FQGNSA. This CDR3 region has 14 residues. After removal of 2 bases from V and 2 bases from J, the junction contained 1 base not matched to a gene. In DNA, the CDR3 is TGTGCCAGCAGCTTACCAGGGGGCAACACTGAAGCTTTCTTT. Translation gives CASSLPGGNTEAFF.

This clone was observed once. The CDR3 loop reads CASSQFAASTDTQYF. For the CDR3, the DNA is TGCGCCAGCAGCCAATTCGCGGCTAGCACAGATACGCAGTATTTT. The chain joins TRBV4-1 to TRBJ2-3; no clear D. The CDR3 sequence is 15 residues long. CDR1 is MGHRA, CDR2 YSYEKL, per germline. Trimming stripped 2 bases from V and 0 bases from J, with 9 bases between.

This chain uses TRBV5-8 with TRBJ1-3; D remains ambiguous. This CDR3 contains 15 residues. Germline V gene data show CDR1 as SGHTS and CDR2 as YDEGEE. V lost 2 bases to trimming and J lost 3 bases, with 12 bases between them. CDR3 amino acids: CASSFGTEGGNTIYF. CDR3 DNA: TGTGCCAGCAGCTTTGGTACAGAAGGTGGAAACACCATATATTTT.

J is TRBJ2-3 and V is TRBV5-1; 8 bases map to TRBD2. The V segment lost 4 bases and the J segment 4 bases; nucleotides outside the gene matches: 23. Germline V gene sequence: CDR1 SGHRS, CDR2 YFSETQ. This CDR3 has 20 residues. The CDR3 coding sequence is TGCGCCAGCAGCCCCCCTTGGGCGGGAGGAGGTTTAAACGGCGCAGATACGCAGTATTTT. Its protein is CASSPPWAGGGLNGADTQYF.

CDR3: CAISESTDYEQYV. In DNA, the CDR3 is TGTGCCATCAGTGAGTCGACAGATTACGAGCAGTACGTC. J is TRBJ2-7 and V is TRBV10-3; weak D call: TRBD1 (5 bases). V was clipped by 0 bases and J by 4 bases, with 7 bases between them. This CDR3 is built from 13 residues. From germline, CDR1 is ENHRY and CDR2 SYGVKD.

This chain joins TRBV19 and TRBJ1-1; D call uncertain. This CDR3 spans 15 amino acids. Germline loops: CDR1 LNHDA, CDR2 SQIVND (reference sequence). Trimming pared 4 bases from V and 1 base from J, leaving 13 bases between. CDR3 sequence reads: CASSKVGVGNTEAFF. The CDR3 coding sequence is TGTGCCAGTAGTAAGGTGGGAGTGGGGAACACTGAAGCTTTCTTT. The variable domain in full, with the rest retrieved from reference TRBV19 and TRBJ1-1, is DGGITQSPKYLFRKEGQNVTLSCEQNLNHDAMYWYRQDPGQGLRLIYYSQIVNDFQKGDIAEGYSVSREKKESFPLTVTSAQKNPTAFYLCASSKVGVGNTEAFFGQGTRLTVV.

The table lists this clone with a few counts. This rearrangement joins TRBV30 to TRBJ1-1, with a possible D match to TRBD1 (6 bases). The germline gives CDR1 GTSNPN, CDR2 SVGIG (reference sequence). Trimming removed 2 bases at V and 6 bases at J, with 10 bases between. The CDR3 spans 12 residues. The DNA for the CDR3 is TGTGCCTGGAGTATGGGGGCGGCTGAAGCTTTCTTT. Protein sequence: CAWSMGAAEAFF.

This clone has only one observation. V usage is TRBV11-3 and J usage is TRBJ1-1; D is uncertain. The V end lost 1 base, the J end lost 1 base, and 4 bases lay between the germline ends. CDR1 is SGHNT, CDR2 YENEEA, per germline. This CDR3 spans 13 amino acids. The CDR3, as DNA: TGTGCCAGCAGCTTAGGACAGAACACTGAAGCTTTCTTT. This encodes CASSLGQNTEAFF.

The CDR3, as DNA: TGCGCCAGCCGTATTACAGGGTCGGAAAATGAAAAACTGTTTTTT. Its translation: CASRITGSENEKLFF. The chain joins TRBV5-1 to TRBJ1-4; weak D call: TRBD1 (6 bases). Germline-derived CDR1 and CDR2 are SGHRS and YFSETQ. Trimming pared 7 bases from V and 5 bases from J, leaving 18 bases between. The CDR3 length is 15 residues.

This clone showed up just a few times. The rearrangement joins TRBV7-8 to TRBJ2-2, with 7 positions matching TRBD2. The germline V gene has CDR1 SGHVS and CDR2 FQNEAQ. The junction had 2 bases not matched to a gene; V was cut back by 1 base and J by 6 bases. The CDR3 contains 14 residues. The CDR3 region is CASSLGGSSGELFF. Written as DNA, the CDR3 is TGTGCCAGCAGCTTAGGCGGGAGCTCCGGGGAGCTGTTTTTT. The entire variable domain, with the rest obtained from reference TRBV7-8 and TRBJ2-2, is as follows: GAGVSQSPRYKVAKRGQDVALRCDPISGHVSLFWYQQALGQGPEFLTYFQNEAQLDKSGLPSDRFFAERPEGSVSTLKIQRTQQEDSAVYLCASSLGGSSGELFFGEGSRLTVL.